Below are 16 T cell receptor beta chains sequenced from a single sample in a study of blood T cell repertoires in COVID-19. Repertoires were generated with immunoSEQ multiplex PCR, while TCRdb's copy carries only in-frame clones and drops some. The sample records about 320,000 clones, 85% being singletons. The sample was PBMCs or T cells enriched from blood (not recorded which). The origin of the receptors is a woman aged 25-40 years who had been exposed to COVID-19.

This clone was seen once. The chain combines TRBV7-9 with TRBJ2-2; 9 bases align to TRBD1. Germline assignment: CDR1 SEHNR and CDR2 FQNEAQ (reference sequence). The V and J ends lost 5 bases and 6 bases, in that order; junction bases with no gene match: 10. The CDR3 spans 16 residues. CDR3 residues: CASSPAGTGIAGELFF. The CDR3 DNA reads TGTGCCAGCAGCCCAGCCGGGACAGGGATTGCCGGGGAGCTGTTTTTT.

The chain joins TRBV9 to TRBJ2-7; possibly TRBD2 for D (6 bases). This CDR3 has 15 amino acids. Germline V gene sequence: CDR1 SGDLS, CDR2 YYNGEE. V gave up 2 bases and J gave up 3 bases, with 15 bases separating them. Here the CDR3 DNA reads TGTGCCAGCAGCGTTAGTGCCGGGACTCTCTACGAGCAGTACTTC. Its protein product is CASSVSAGTLYEQYF.

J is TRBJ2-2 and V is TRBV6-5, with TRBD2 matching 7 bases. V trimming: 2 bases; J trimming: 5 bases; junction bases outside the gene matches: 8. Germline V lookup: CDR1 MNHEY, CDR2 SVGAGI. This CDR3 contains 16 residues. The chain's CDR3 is CASSYAPAGLTGELFF. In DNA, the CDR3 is TGTGCCAGCAGTTACGCCCCAGCGGGGCTAACCGGGGAGCTGTTTTTT.

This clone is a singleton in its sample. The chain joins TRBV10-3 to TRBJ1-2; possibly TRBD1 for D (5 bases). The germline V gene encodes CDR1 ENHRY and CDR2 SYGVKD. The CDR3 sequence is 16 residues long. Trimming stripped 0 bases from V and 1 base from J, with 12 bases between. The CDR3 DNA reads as TGTGCCATCAGTGAGTCCACCTGGACACGTAACTATGGCTACACCTTC. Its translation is CAISESTWTRNYGYTF.

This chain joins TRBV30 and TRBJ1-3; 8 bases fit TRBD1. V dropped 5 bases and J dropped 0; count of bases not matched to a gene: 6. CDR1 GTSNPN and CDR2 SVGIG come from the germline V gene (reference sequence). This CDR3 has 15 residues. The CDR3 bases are TGTGCCTGGCGTTTTACAGGGGGCTCTGGAAACACCATATATTTT. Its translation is CAWRFTGGSGNTIYF.

Here the CDR3 reads CASSFLDIYNYGYTF. CDR3 nucleotide sequence: TGTGCCAGCAGTTTCCTGGACATTTATAACTATGGCTACACCTTC. V is TRBV28 and J is TRBJ1-2, with D possibly being TRBD1 (5 bases). Looked up from germline, CDR1 is MDHEN and CDR2 is SYDVKM. The ends were cut back, 3 bases at V and 1 base at J, with 12 bases in the middle. This CDR3 has 15 amino acids.

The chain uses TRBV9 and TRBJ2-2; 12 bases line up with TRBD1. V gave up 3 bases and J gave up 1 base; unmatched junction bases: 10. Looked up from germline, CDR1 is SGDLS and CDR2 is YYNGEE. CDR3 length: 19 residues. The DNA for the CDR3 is TGTGCCAGCAGCGCATCCGGGACAGGGGGCATATTGAACACCGGGGAGCTGTTTTTT. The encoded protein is CASSASGTGGILNTGELFF. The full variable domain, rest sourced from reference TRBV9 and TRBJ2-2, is DSGVTQTPKHLITATGQRVTLRCSPRSGDLSVYWYQQSLDQGLQFLIQYYNGEERAKGNILERFSAQQFPDLHSELNLSSLELGDSALYFCASSASGTGGILNTGELFFGEGSRLTVL.

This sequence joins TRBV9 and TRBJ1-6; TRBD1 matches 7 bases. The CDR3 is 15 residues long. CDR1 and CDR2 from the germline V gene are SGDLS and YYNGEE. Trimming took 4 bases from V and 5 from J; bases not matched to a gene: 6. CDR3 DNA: TGTGCCAGCAGCACCGGACAGGAAAATAATTCACCCCTCCACTTT. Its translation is CASSTGQENNSPLHF.

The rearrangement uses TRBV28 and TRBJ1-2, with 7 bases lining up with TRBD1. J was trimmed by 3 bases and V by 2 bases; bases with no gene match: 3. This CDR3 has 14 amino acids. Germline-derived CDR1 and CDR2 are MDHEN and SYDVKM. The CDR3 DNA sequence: TGTGCCAGCAGTTTACACAGGGGAGACTATGGCTACACCTTC. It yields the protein CASSLHRGDYGYTF.

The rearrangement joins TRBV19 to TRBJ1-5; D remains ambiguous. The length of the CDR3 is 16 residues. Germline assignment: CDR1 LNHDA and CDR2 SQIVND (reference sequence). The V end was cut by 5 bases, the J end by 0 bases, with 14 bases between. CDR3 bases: TGTGCCAGTAGTTCTCTCGTCGGGTTTAGCAATCAGCCCCAGCATTTT. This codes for CASSSLVGFSNQPQHF.

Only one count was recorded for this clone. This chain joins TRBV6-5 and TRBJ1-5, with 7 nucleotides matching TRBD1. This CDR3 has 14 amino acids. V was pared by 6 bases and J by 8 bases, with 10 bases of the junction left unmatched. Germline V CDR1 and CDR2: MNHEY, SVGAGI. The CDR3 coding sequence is TGTGCCAGCAGCCTTAACAGGGGTGGTGAGCCCCAGCATTTT. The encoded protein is CASSLNRGGEPQHF.

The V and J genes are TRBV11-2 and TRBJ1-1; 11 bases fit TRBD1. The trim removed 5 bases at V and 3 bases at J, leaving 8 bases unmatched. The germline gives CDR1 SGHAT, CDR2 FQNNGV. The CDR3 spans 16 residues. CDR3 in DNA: TGTGCCAGCAGCCCTTACTGGGGACAGGGGGACACTGAAGCTTTCTTT. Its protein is CASSPYWGQGDTEAFF.

The CDR3 DNA sequence: TGTGCCAGCAGCTTGGACAGTTACAATCAGCCCCAGCATTTT. Its protein is CASSLDSYNQPQHF. The V call is TRBV7-9, the J call TRBJ1-5; possibly TRBD1 for D (6 bases). V gave up 3 bases and J gave up 3 bases, with 9 bases separating them. This CDR3 is built from 14 residues. CDR1 is SEHNR, CDR2 FQNEAQ, per germline (reference sequence).

This chain's CDR3 is CASSVLAGAGKETQYF. CDR3 bases: TGTGCCAGCAGCGTATTGGCGGGCGCGGGTAAAGAGACCCAGTACTTC. The chain employs TRBV9 and TRBJ2-5; D is perhaps TRBD2 (5 bases). In germline, CDR1 is SGDLS, CDR2 YYNGEE. V dropped 1 base and J dropped 3 bases, with 16 bases sitting between them. This CDR3 has 16 residues.

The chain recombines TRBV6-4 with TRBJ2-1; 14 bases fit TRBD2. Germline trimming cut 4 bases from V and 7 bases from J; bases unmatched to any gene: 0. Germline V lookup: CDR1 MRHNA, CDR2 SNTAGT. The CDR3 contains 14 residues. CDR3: CASSGLAGGNEQFF. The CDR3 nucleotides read TGTGCCAGCAGTGGACTAGCGGGAGGGAATGAGCAGTTCTTC.

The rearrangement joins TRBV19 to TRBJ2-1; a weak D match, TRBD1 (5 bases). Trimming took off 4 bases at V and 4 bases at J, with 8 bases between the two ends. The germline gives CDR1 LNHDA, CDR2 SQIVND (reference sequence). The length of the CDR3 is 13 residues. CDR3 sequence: CASSTNRYNEQFF. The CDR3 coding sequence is TGTGCCAGTAGTACGAACAGGTACAATGAGCAGTTCTTC. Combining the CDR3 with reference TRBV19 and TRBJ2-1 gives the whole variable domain DGGITQSPKYLFRKEGQNVTLSCEQNLNHDAMYWYRQDPGQGLRLIYYSQIVNDFQKGDIAEGYSVSREKKESFPLTVTSAQKNPTAFYLCASSTNRYNEQFFGPGTRLTVL.